This T cell receptor beta chain was recorded in a study of blood T cells in healthy people across ages. Across the whole study: For every two T cells, template switching captured about one barcoded beta molecule.

This clonotype has a handful of counts. Its antigen is currently unknown. Overall study findings and caveats: Diversity figures derived from one million T cells were judged to underestimate the true value. Age showed a roughly linear inverse relationship with TCR beta diversity per million T cells.

PCR was performed a second time for about 7 to 11 cycles using a sample-barcoded 5' primer and a J-beta primer mix. Using its own MiXCR run on the 5' RACE reads, TCRdb lists one record per CDR3 protein. Of hundreds of thousands of distinct CDR3 sequences listed, 20% to 25% were seen once; the top ten hold 22%. V was pared by 1 base and J by 5 bases, with 21 bases between. The CDR3 is 18 amino acids. In germline, CDR1 is SGHTA, CDR2 FQGTGA. The clonotype originates from a man in his 70s in good health. Sequencing input: blood. This rearrangement joins TRBV7-3 to TRBJ1-5, with D perhaps TRBD1 (6 bases). DNA for the CDR3: TGTGCCAGCAGCTTAAGAACTTGGGGGCGCGGGTCCGATCAGCCCCAGCATTTT. It is translated as CASSLRTWGRGSDQPQHF.